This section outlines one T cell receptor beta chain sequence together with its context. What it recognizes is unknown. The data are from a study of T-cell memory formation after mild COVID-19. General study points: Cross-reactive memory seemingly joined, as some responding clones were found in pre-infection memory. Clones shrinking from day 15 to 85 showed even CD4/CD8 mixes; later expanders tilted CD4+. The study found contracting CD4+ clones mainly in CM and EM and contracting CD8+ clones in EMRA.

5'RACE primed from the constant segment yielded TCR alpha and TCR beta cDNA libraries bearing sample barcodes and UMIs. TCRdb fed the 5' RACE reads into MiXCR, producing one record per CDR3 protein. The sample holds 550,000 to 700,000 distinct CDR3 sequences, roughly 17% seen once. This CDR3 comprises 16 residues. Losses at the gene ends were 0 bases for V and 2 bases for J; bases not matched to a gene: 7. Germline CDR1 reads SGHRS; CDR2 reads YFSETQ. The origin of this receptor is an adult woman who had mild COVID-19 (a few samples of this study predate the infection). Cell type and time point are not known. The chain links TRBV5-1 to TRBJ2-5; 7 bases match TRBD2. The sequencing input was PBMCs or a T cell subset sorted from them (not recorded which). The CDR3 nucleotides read TGCGCCAGCAGCTTGGCCGTGGGCGGGAGTCAAGAGACCCAGTACTTC. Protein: CASSLAVGGSQETQYF.